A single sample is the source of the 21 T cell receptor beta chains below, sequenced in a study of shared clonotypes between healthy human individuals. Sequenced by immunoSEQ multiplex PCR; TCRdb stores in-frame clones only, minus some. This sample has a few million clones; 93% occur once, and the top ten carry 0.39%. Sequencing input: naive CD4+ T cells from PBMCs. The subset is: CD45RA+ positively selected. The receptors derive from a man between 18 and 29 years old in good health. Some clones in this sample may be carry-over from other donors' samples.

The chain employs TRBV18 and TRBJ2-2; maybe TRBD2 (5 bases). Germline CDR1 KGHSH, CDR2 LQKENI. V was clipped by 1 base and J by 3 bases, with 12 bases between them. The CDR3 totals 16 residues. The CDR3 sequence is CASSPQGGRYTGELFF. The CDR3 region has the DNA TGTGCCAGCTCACCACAAGGTGGGAGATACACCGGGGAGCTGTTTTTT.

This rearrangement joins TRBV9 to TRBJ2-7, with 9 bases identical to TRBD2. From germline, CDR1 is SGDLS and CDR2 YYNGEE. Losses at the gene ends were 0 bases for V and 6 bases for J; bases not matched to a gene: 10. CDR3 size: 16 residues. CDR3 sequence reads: CASSVEGSGSVGEQYF. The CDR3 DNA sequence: TGTGCCAGCAGCGTAGAAGGTAGCGGGAGTGTGGGCGAGCAGTACTTC.

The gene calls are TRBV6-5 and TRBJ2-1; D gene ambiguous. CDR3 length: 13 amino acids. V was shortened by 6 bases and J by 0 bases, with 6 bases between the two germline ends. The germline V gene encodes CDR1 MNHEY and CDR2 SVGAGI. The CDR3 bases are TGTGCCAGCAGATCGAGCTCCTACAATGAGCAGTTCTTC. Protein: CASRSSSYNEQFF.

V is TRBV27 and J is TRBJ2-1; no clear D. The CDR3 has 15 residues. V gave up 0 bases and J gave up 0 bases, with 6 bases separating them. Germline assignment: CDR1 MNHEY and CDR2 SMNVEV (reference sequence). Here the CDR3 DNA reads TGTGCCAGCAGTTTATCGGGTGGCTCCTACAATGAGCAGTTCTTC. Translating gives CASSLSGGSYNEQFF.

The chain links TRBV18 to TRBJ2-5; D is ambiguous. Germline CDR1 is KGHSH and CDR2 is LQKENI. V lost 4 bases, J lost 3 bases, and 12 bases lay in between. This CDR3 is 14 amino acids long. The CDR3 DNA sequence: TGTGCCAGCTCACGCACCATCGGAGAAGAGACCCAGTACTTC. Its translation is CASSRTIGEETQYF.

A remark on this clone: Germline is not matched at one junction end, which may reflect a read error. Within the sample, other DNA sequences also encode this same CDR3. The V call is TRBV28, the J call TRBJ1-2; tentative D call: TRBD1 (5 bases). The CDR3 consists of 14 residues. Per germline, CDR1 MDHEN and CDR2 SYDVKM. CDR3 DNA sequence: TGTGCCAGCAGTTTCGGGGGGACTAACTATGGCTACACTTTC. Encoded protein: CASSFGGTNYGYTF.

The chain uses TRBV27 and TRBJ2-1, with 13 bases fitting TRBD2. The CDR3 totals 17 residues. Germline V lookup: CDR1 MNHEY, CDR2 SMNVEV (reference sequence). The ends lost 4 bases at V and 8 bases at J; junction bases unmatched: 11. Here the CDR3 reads CASSSTKGLAGAHEQFF. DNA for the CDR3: TGTGCCAGCAGTTCAACGAAAGGACTAGCGGGAGCTCATGAGCAGTTCTTC.

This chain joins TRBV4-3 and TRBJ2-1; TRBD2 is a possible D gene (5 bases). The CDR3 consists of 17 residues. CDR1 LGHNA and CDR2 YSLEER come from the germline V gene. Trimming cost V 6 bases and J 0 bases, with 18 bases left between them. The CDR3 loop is CASSRDPGRSSYNEQFF. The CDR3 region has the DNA TGCGCCAGCAGTCGAGACCCGGGAAGGAGCTCCTACAATGAGCAGTTCTTC.

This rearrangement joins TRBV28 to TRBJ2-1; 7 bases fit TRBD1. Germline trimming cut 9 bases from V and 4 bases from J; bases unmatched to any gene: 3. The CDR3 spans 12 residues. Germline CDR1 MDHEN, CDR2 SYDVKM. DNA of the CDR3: TGTGCCAGTGGACAGGTGTACAATGAGCAGTTCTTC. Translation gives CASGQVYNEQFF.

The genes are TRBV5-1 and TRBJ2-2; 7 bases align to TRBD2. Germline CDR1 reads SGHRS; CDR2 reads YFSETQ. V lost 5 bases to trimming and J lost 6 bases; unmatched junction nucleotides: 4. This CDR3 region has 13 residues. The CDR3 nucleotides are TGCGCCAGCAGACCTGGGGGGGCCGGGGAGCTGTTTTTT. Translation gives CASRPGGAGELFF.

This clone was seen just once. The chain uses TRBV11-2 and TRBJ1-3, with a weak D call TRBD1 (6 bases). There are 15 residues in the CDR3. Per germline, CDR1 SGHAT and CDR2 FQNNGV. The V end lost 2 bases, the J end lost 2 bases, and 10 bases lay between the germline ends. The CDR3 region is CASSLNGGPGNTIYF. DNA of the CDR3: TGTGCCAGCAGCTTAAATGGGGGCCCTGGAAACACCATATATTTT.

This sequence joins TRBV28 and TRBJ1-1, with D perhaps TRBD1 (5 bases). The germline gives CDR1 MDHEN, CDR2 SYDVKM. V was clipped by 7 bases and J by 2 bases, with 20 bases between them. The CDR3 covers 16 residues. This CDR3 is CASNSRVRGLNTEAFF. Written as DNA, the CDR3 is TGTGCCAGCAACTCCAGGGTCCGGGGACTTAACACTGAAGCTTTCTTT.

CDR3 bases: TGTGCCAGCGAAAACCAGGGGGGTCCGAATCAGCCCCAGCATTTT. Amino acid sequence: CASENQGGPNQPQHF. V usage is TRBV6-1 and J usage is TRBJ1-5; 7 nucleotides match TRBD1. The germline V gene has CDR1 MNHNS and CDR2 SASEGT. Germline trimming cut 8 bases from V and 4 bases from J; bases unmatched to any gene: 11. The CDR3 is made up of 15 amino acids.

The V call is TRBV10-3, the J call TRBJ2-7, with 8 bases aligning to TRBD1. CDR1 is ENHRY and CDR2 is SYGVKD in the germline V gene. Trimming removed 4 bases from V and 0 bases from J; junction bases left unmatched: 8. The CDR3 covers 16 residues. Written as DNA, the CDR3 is TGTGCCATCAGTGGCTGGGGACAGGAGACCTCCTACGAGCAGTACTTC. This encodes CAISGWGQETSYEQYF.

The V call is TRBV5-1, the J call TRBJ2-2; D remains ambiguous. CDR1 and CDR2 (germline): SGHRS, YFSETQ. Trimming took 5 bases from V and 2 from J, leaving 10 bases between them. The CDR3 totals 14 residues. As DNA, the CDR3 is TGCGCCAGCAGTCCGAACAGCAACACCGGGGAGCTGTTTTTT. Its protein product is CASSPNSNTGELFF.

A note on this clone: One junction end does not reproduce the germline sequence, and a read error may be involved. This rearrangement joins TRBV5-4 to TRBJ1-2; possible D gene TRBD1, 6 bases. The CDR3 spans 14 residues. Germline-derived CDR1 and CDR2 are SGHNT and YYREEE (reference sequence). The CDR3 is CASGQSVPGKTYGF. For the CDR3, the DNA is TGTGCCAGCGGACAGTCCGTACCAGGAAAGACCTATGGCTTC. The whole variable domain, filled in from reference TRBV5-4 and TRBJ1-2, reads ETGVTQSPTHLIKTRGQQVTLRCSSQSGHNTVSWYQQALGQGPQFIFQYYREEENGRGNFPPRFSGLQFPNYSSELNVNALELDDSALYLCASGQSVPGKTYGFGSGTRLTVV.

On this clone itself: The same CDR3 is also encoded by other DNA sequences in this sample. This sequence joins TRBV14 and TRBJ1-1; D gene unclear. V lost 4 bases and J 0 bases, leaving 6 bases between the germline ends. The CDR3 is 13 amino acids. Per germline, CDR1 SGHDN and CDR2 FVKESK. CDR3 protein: CASSPGLNTEAFF. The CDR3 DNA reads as TGTGCCAGCAGCCCCGGGTTGAACACTGAAGCTTTCTTT.

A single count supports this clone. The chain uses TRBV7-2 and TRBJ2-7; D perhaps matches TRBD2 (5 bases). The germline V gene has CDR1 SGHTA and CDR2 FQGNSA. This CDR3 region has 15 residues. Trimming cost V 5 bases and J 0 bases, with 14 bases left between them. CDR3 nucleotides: TGTGCCAGCAGCGTCGGACTCGGTAGCTCCTACGAGCAGTACTTC. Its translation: CASSVGLGSSYEQYF.

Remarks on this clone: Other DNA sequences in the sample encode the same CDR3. CDR3 DNA: TGTGCCAGCTCACCCCGGCTCTACGAGCAGTACTTC. This gives the protein CASSPRLYEQYF. The rearrangement joins TRBV18 to TRBJ2-7, with D hard to call. This CDR3 contains 12 residues. Deletions cut 3 bases from V and 3 bases from J, with 6 bases between. CDR1 and CDR2 (germline): KGHSH, LQKENI.

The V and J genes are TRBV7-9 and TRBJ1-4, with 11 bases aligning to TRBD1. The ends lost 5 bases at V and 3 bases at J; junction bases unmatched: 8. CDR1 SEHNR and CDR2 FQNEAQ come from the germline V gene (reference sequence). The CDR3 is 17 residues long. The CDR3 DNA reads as TGTGCCAGCAGCCCGGACAGGGGGCTTGGTCCTAATGAAAAACTGTTTTTT. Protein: CASSPDRGLGPNEKLFF.

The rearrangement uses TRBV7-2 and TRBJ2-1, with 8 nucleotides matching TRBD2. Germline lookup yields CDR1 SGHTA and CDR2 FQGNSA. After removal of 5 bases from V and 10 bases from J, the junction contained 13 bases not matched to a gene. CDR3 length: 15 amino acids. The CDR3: CASSLTSGTYQEQFF. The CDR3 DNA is TGTGCCAGCAGCCTTACTAGCGGCACATACCAGGAGCAGTTCTTC.